This is a list of T cell receptor beta chains from one sample in a study of control samples from healthy donors and cancer patients. The repertoire was sequenced with immunoSEQ multiplex PCR; TCRdb's copy has only in-frame clones and lacks some. The profile shows more than 85,000 clones, 83% of them singletons. What was sequenced was blood. The receptors stem from a woman aged 45-60 years in good health. Each CDR3 is given without its conserved first and last residue. The size entry is marked missing in some rows and otherwise reads once, few, many or a size class.

V gene,clone size,J gene,CDR3 protein
TRBV24-1,few,TRBJ2-1,ATSGEVRGGTEQF
TRBV12-5,.,TRBJ1-6,ASGLVIMSTGAYNSPLH
TRBV5-6,.,TRBJ1-1,ASSTWGGTEAF
TRBV5-6,.,TRBJ2-7,ASSLGGDRRPH
TRBV15,once,TRBJ2-3,ATSTPPGGAGGPMTDTQY
TRBV20-1,.,TRBJ1-1,GGVVDTEAF
TRBV19,.,TRBJ1-1,ASSALRGNTEAF
TRBV9,.,TRBJ1-1,ASSVGNRNTEAF
TRBV5-5,few,TRBJ2-3,ASSSSTDTQY
TRBV5-4,.,TRBJ1-6,ASGGDSQPRDSPLH
TRBV19,.,TRBJ1-6,ASSTLQGAKSPLH
TRBV5-1,.,TRBJ1-2,ASSPRTPGGNYGYT
TRBV27,.,TRBJ2-5,ASSFVGYQEAQY
TRBV28,.,TRBJ1-2,ASNQQGYGYT
TRBV5-5,.,TRBJ2-7,ASSLAGQGAEY
TRBV5-1,.,TRBJ1-1,ASSLGQGARGEAF
TRBV6-6,.,TRBJ2-1,ASSYLRGGPGNEQF
TRBV7-9,.,TRBJ1-2,ASTAQGGSDGYT
TRBV7-2,.,TRBJ1-2,ASSRTFLRGTYGYT
TRBV7-7,.,TRBJ2-5,ASSLDSLGGQY
TRBV7-2,.,TRBJ2-7,ASSFGLAGVGTSYEQY
TRBV29-1,.,TRBJ2-5,SVLDTYQETQY
TRBV5-8,.,TRBJ2-7,ASSVGLAFPHEQY
TRBV30,.,TRBJ1-2,ALKRGDGYT
TRBV29-1,.,TRBJ2-7,SVSSAQGHEQY
TRBV14,.,TRBJ1-1,ASSLGQGKSRAF
TRBV14,.,TRBJ1-6,ASGGGSFSPLH
TRBV11-3,.,TRBJ2-1,ASSRGGEGNEQF
TRBV11-2,.,TRBJ1-3,ASSSLTGPGNTIY
TRBV15,once,TRBJ2-3,ATSRPSRTDTQY
TRBV6-6,.,TRBJ2-5,ASTQGGQETQY
TRBV27,.,TRBJ1-2,ASTKWGGDYGYT
TRBV4-1,.,TRBJ1-3,ASSQEMTVSGNTIY
TRBV5-6,.,TRBJ1-6,ASSLGTGDGDSPLH
TRBV7-2,.,TRBJ2-7,ASSLDAGQGEQY
TRBV11-1,.,TRBJ1-4,ASSLAPSYTEKLF
TRBV6-6,.,TRBJ1-3,ASSLDSPFSGNTIY
TRBV6-4,.,TRBJ2-1,ASRKERGDEQF
TRBV19,.,TRBJ2-7,ASSNLGTYEQY
TRBV19,.,TRBJ1-1,ASSISAGVNTEAF
TRBV7-2,.,TRBJ2-3,ASSRPYTDTQY
TRBV7-2,.,TRBJ2-7,ASSSLGTGGPMGSYEQY
TRBV12-3/TRBV12-4,.,TRBJ2-7,ATRGDTYEQY
TRBV4-2,.,TRBJ1-5,ASSQVGENQPQH
TRBV21-1,.,TRBJ1-2,ASSNRAFYGYT
TRBV7-2,.,TRBJ1-4,ASSPMTGVGEKLF
TRBV15,.,TRBJ2-7,ATSRDAGRYSPYEQY